This is a list of T cell receptor beta chains from one sample in a study of T-cell memory formation after mild COVID-19. MiXCR, applied by TCRdb to the 5' RACE reads, yields one record per CDR3 protein. Of roughly 150,000 distinct CDR3 sequences listed, about 15% were seen once; the top ten hold 13% to 15%. Sample: PBMCs or a T cell subset sorted from them (not recorded which). The receptors here all came from an adult woman who had mild COVID-19 (a few samples of this study predate the infection). Cell type and time point are not known. The CDR3 runs from the conserved cysteine through the conserved F or W. Part of the rows lack a size; the others show once, few, many or a class for expanded clones.

TRBV18,.,TRBJ1-2,CASYTDGANYGYTF
TRBV6-1,.,TRBJ2-7,CASRGGSTYEQYF
TRBV29-1,.,TRBJ2-5,CSAELGGGETQYF
TRBV20-1,few,TRBJ2-3,CSARRPGLAGGTDTQYF
TRBV4-3,.,TRBJ1-4,CASSYRNEKLFF
TRBV12-3/TRBV12-4,.,TRBJ2-5,CASSSRGLAGKETQYF
TRBV5-1,.,TRBJ1-2,CASSLEGSGYGYTF
TRBV7-8,few,TRBJ1-2,CASSLGDRASYGYTF
TRBV2,.,TRBJ2-7,CASSEIPSSYEQYF
TRBV7-2,many,TRBJ2-7,CASSSSSSYEQYF
TRBV2,few,TRBJ2-2,CASSDGTGGTGELFF
TRBV27,few,TRBJ2-7,CASSLNGMGYEQYF
TRBV2,few,TRBJ1-5,CASSDRTGNQPQHF
TRBV20-1,few,TRBJ1-5,CSATDRSSPQHF
TRBV7-3,.,TRBJ2-7,CASSSRFQGEQYF
TRBV4-2,.,TRBJ1-2,CASSYKGGEGIVRGYTF
TRBV6-6,.,TRBJ2-3,CASSYTSVNTDTQYF
TRBV12-3/TRBV12-4,few,TRBJ2-5,CASSAWGAGKTQYF
TRBV5-6,.,TRBJ2-3,CASSLGGSATDTQYF
TRBV30,few,TRBJ2-1,CAWSRRLDNEQFF
TRBV24-1,.,TRBJ1-2,CATSATTGNYGYTF
TRBV7-8,.,TRBJ1-1,CASSLEGAVNTEAFF
TRBV6-5,.,TRBJ2-3,CASRPTSGKNTQYF
TRBV20-1,few,TRBJ2-5,CSARDHRDGGETQYF
TRBV20-1,.,TRBJ1-4,CSVTNGPPGTNEKLFF
TRBV15,.,TRBJ2-7,CATSPYPRGEQYF
TRBV15,few,TRBJ2-1,CATSLRGSPFF
TRBV7-6,.,TRBJ2-1,CASSWSGGAEDEQFF